This TCR beta chain was sequenced for a study of blood T cell repertoires in COVID-19. The CDR3 has 15 residues. The germline V gene encodes CDR1 SGHVS and CDR2 FQNEAQ. The germline V and J ends were trimmed by 1 base and 3 bases, with 11 bases remaining between them. The repertoire was sequenced with immunoSEQ multiplex PCR; TCRdb's copy has only in-frame clones and lacks some. The sample includes more than 300,000 clones, 87% of them seen just once. The chain couples TRBV7-8 to TRBJ2-3; D gene uncertain. The source of this sequence is a woman in her fifties or sixties with COVID-19, enrolled during active disease. The specimen was peripheral blood. The CDR3 DNA is TGTGCCAGCAGCTTAGAACTTTGGAGAACAGATACGCAGTATTTT. Residues: CASSLELWRTDTQYF.